Included here is one T cell receptor (beta chain) sequence, with context. Its recognized antigen is unknown. A much larger clone differs by one base, so this may be a read error. The approximately 41 donors, aged about 6 to 100 years, were systemically healthy Caucasian individuals from Russia. Each donor gave about 11 milliliters of peripheral blood, drawn into EDTA-treated Vacutainer tubes. Ficoll-Paque density-gradient centrifugation was used to isolate PBMCs, with at least 7 million obtained per sample. Trizol reagent was used to extract total RNA from the PBMCs, yielding at least 5.5 micrograms per sample. Naive CD45RAhigh/CD27high T cell percentages were measured by flow cytometry on a PBMC aliquot from every donor. The receptor library was made with 5' RACE. The sequencer listed for this sample is Illumina HiSeq 2500. A second PCR of roughly 7 to 12 cycles was run with a J-beta primer mix and a sample-barcoded 5' primer. A unique molecular identifier was introduced onto each TCR beta cDNA molecule by a template-switch 5' adaptor carrying 12 random nucleotides. Each sample yielded at least 2.5 million CDR3-containing paired-end reads. The Mint cDNA synthesis kit, primed by a TRBC-specific oligonucleotide, was used to synthesize first-strand cDNA from all RNA. After uracil-DNA glycosylase treatment, a first 18-cycle PCR used universal primers M1SS and BC2_uni_R on all cDNA. The study's processing was this. Each sample was normalized by randomly selecting 1 million high-quality reads, each carrying a distinct molecular identifier. Instead of being binned into consensus sequences, reads that shared molecular identifiers were thrown out. MiTCR, with a Q25 quality threshold and the strictest error-elimination algorithm, was used for CDR3 identification, clonotype clustering and error correction. A nonparametric unseen species model with Euler transformation was used to estimate lower-bound total TCR beta diversity. Using fastp at Q25 and MiXCR, TCRdb reprocessed the public reads and kept productive beta chains. All rows with the same CDR3 protein become a single entry with the most common DNA and genes. In this record, the V and J calls reflect TCRdb's handling and not the investigators' own analysis. This sample has under 2,000,000 distinct CDR3 sequences in its table, and roughly 52% of those were observed once. The leading ten clones occupy less than 2.5% of the sample.

This sample stems from a study of blood T cells in healthy people across ages (dated by TCRdb to the mid-2010s). At the level of the whole study: In model experiments, roughly one uniquely barcoded TCR beta cDNA molecule per two T cells was captured by template switching. Donors were grouped into four age groups: young (average about 15 years), middle-aged (over 35), aged (approximately 67) and long-lived (approximately 81). Donors of different ages were randomly distributed across sequencing lanes to avoid experimental bias. Using deep sequencing normalized with unique cDNA molecular identifiers, the study measured how TCR beta repertoire diversity changes with age. Using the same blood draw, the study looked at two additional independent replicas of 1 million unique cDNA reads for two donors, one aged 18 to 29 and the other aged 80 or older.

Here is what the overall study found, with its caveats: As age increased, observed TCR beta diversity per million T cells dropped in a roughly linear way, and a significant reduction was already evident by age about 36. Estimates of total diversity based on one million sequenced T cells were considered lower bounds and underestimates. Compared with the aged group, the long-lived group had more naive CD4+ T cells, fewer expanded clones and increased TCR diversity, a pattern suggesting age selection. Since profiling was done on bulk unsorted PBMCs, naive and antigen-experienced compartments could not be conclusively compared. Donor CMV infection status was unknown, potentially confounding age-related changes in expanded clonotypes. There was a strong correlation between observed TCR beta diversity and the percentage of naive T cells measured by flow cytometry.

V is trimmed back by 7 bases and J by 3 bases, and the junction contains 1 base that no gene match accounts for. The germline V gene encodes CDR1 MNHNY and CDR2 SVGAGI (reference sequence). From cysteine to phenylalanine, the CDR3 is 12 amino acids long. The DNA shown is the 36-base CDR3, in frame from base 1. Recombination joined TRBV6-6 with TRBJ2-7; TRBD1 fits 9 bases in the junction. The clonotype originates from a woman in her 40s in good health. Sequenced material: blood. The DNA reads as follows: TGTGCCAGCAAGGGACAGGGCTACGAGCAGTACTTC. The encoded protein is CASKGQGYEQYF.